The clone carrying this TCR beta chain appeared a few times. This CDR3 comprises 16 residues. From germline, CDR1 is LNHDA and CDR2 SQIVND (reference sequence). The germline V and J ends were trimmed by 3 bases and 1 base, with 13 bases remaining between them. This record comes from a study of regulatory T cells in long-lasting Graves disease. The time point denotes: newly diagnosed GD, antithyroid drugs for less than 3 months. Isolated PBMC RNA provided the starting material for the TCR library. Investigators prepared the TCR beta libraries by applying iRepertoire HTBI primers and Arm-PCR of CDR3 regions. In the authors' methods: Sample data revealed fewer than 70 TRBV and some 14 TRBJ segments. One entry per CDR3 protein, called by TCRdb with MiXCR from the multiplex PCR reads. The V and J calls were not made by the authors but by TCRdb's processing. The data contain hundreds of thousands of distinct CDR3 sequences, around 15% of them singletons.

The sample was also reused in another study, on T cells in Graves' hyperthyroidism and ophthalmopathy. As that report states: An initial round of RT-PCR targeting the TCR CDR3 relied on the HTBI primer set. Before onset, by a median of approximately 5.9 months, the model predicted ophthalmopathy.

The chain employs TRBV19 and TRBJ1-5; possibly TRBD1 for D (6 bases). The sequences come from peripheral blood mononuclear cells (PBMCs), collected at new diagnosis, from a patient treated with antithyroid drugs. This clonotype originated in a young woman with Graves disease. CDR3 sequence reads: CASSITGGRSNQPQHF. CDR3 nucleotide sequence: TGTGCCAGTAGTATTACGGGGGGCAGGAGCAATCAGCCCCAGCATTTT.